These 8 T cell receptor beta chains were sequenced from one sample in a study of blood T cell repertoires in COVID-19. TCRdb's copy holds only in-frame clones and misses some; the assay was immunoSEQ multiplex PCR. The table records roughly 120,000 clones, approximately 80% of them present only once. Sequenced input: peripheral blood. The receptors come from a woman at least 80 years old with acute or convalescent COVID-19.

The rearrangement links TRBV28 to TRBJ1-3; D not certain. V lost 4 bases and J 0 bases, leaving 10 bases between the germline ends. CDR1 is MDHEN and CDR2 is SYDVKM in the germline V gene. This CDR3 is 15 amino acids long. The CDR3 bases are TGTGCCAGCAGTTCAACAGTGTCCTCTGGAAACACCATATATTTT. Its protein product is CASSSTVSSGNTIYF.

The J gene is TRBJ2-7, the V gene TRBV6-5, with TRBD2 matching 7 bases. The CDR3 has 16 amino acids. The germline V gene has CDR1 MNHEY and CDR2 SVGAGI. J lost 8 bases, V lost 0 bases, and 13 bases had no gene match. The CDR3 DNA sequence: TGTGCCAGCAGTTACTCGATCCCGCCTGCGGGAGAAAAGCAGTACTTC. As protein: CASSYSIPPAGEKQYF.

V gene TRBV5-1 combines with J gene TRBJ1-6; 11 bases agree with TRBD1. The V and J ends lost 0 bases and 4 bases, in that order; junction bases with no gene match: 3. This CDR3 has 17 residues. Germline CDR1 is SGHRS and CDR2 is YFSETQ. The CDR3 bases are TGCGCCAGCAGCTTGGGGACAGGGGGCGCGTATAATTCACCCCTCCACTTT. It codes for CASSLGTGGAYNSPLHF.

The J gene is TRBJ2-5, the V gene TRBV9; D unclear. CDR3 length: 14 residues. V was cut by 0 bases and J by 2 bases, with 8 bases left in between. Germline values: CDR1 SGDLS, CDR2 YYNGEE. CDR3 in amino acids: CASSVGNRQETQYF. DNA of the CDR3: TGTGCCAGCAGCGTAGGCAATAGACAAGAGACCCAGTACTTC.

This chain joins TRBV7-2 and TRBJ2-1; no clear D gene. This CDR3 has 13 residues. Germline CDR1 reads SGHTA; CDR2 reads FQGNSA. The V gene lost 1 base and the J gene lost 3 bases, with 4 bases spanning the gap. CDR3 protein: CASSLDIYNEQFF. The DNA for the CDR3 is TGTGCCAGCAGCTTAGACATCTACAATGAGCAGTTCTTC.

This chain connects TRBV5-1 to TRBJ2-3; D is possibly TRBD1 (6 bases). Germline-derived CDR1 and CDR2 are SGHRS and YFSETQ. The CDR3 extends over 16 amino acids. V shed 1 base and J shed 2 bases, with 14 bases lying between them. CDR3 sequence: CASSLMDSEYTDTQYF. The CDR3, as DNA: TGCGCCAGCAGCTTGATGGACAGCGAATACACAGATACGCAGTATTTT.

The chain uses TRBV2 and TRBJ2-5; D is possibly TRBD1 (5 bases). The V end was cut by 4 bases, the J end by 5 bases, with 17 bases between. The CDR3 contains 15 residues. Germline V gives CDR1 SNHLY, CDR2 FYNNEI. This CDR3 reads CASSGGPRVGETQYF. DNA for the CDR3: TGTGCCAGCAGTGGTGGCCCCAGGGTCGGTGAGACCCAGTACTTC.

The chain links TRBV30 to TRBJ1-1, with D possibly TRBD1 on 5 matching bases. Trimming pared 5 bases from V and 3 bases from J, leaving 13 bases between. From germline, CDR1 is GTSNPN and CDR2 SVGIG (reference sequence). CDR3 size: 13 residues. The CDR3 protein is CAWGRGVHTEAFF. The CDR3 region has the DNA TGTGCCTGGGGGCGGGGGGTCCACACTGAAGCTTTCTTT.